These 5 T cell receptor beta chains originate from one sample sequenced in a study of identical twins. TCRdb re-called the 5' RACE reads with MiXCR, one entry per CDR3 protein. The sample lists roughly 1,500,000 distinct CDR3 sequences; under 35% were seen once. Sequencing was performed on cord blood. The receptors were gathered from a newborn girl in good health.

The chain couples TRBV11-2 to TRBJ2-3; TRBD2 matches 9 bases. CDR1 SGHAT and CDR2 FQNNGV come from the germline V gene. The V segment lost 3 bases and the J segment 1 base; nucleotides outside the gene matches: 5. CDR3 length equals 16 residues. The CDR3 sequence: CASSFPSSGGTDTQYF. The DNA of the CDR3 is TGTGCCAGCAGCTTCCCCTCTAGCGGGGGCACAGATACGCAGTATTTT.

V and J are TRBV20-1 and TRBJ1-2; 10 nucleotides align to TRBD1. With 6 bases clipped from V and 4 bases from J, the junction kept 14 bases outside the gene matches. This CDR3 comprises 16 residues. CDR1 is DFQATT and CDR2 is SNEGSKA in the germline V gene (reference sequence). The CDR3 nucleotides read TGCAGTGCGCGGGTGACAGGGGGCGGAAGATCCTATGGCTACACCTTC. Amino acid sequence: CSARVTGGGRSYGYTF.

This clonotype has just a few counts. At one end the junction does not follow the germline gene, possibly because of a read error. The rearrangement links TRBV4-2 to TRBJ2-7; 9 nucleotides line up with TRBD2. CDR1 and CDR2 from the germline V gene are LGHNA and YNFKEQ. The CDR3 sequence is 16 residues long. CDR3 region: CASSQGLLAGSHEQYF. The CDR3 nucleotides are TGTGCCAGCAGCCAAGGGCTACTAGCGGGCTCCCACGAGCAGTACTTC.

V gene TRBV28 combines with J gene TRBJ2-7; 8 bases line up with TRBD2. Germline lookup yields CDR1 MDHEN and CDR2 SYDVKM. This CDR3 comprises 14 residues. With V trimmed by 2 bases and J by 3 bases, 3 bases remained unmatched. The CDR3 region is CASSLPLAGYEQYF. The DNA of the CDR3 is TGTGCCAGCAGTTTACCTCTAGCGGGCTACGAGCAGTACTTC.

J is TRBJ1-6 and V is TRBV20-1; 9 bases line up with TRBD1. Germline V gene lookup returns CDR1 DFQATT and CDR2 SNEGSKA (reference sequence). Trimming cost V 6 bases and J 2 bases; bases outside gene matches: 11. CDR3 length equals 17 residues. The CDR3 DNA reads TGCAGTGCCCTGAGCCTTAGGACAGGGGCCTATAATTCACCCCTCCACTTT. It codes for CSALSLRTGAYNSPLHF.